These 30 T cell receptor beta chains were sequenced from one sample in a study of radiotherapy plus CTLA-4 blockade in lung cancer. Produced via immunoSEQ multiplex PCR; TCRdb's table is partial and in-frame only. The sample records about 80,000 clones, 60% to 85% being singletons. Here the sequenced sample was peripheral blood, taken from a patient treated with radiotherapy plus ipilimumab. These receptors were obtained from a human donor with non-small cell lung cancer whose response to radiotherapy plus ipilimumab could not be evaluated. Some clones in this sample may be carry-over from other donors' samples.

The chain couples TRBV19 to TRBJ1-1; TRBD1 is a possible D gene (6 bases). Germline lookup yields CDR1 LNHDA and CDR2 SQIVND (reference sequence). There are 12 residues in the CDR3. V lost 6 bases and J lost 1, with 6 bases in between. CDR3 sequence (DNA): TGTGCCAGTAGAGGGGGGAACACTGAAGCTTTCTTT. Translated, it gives CASRGGNTEAFF.

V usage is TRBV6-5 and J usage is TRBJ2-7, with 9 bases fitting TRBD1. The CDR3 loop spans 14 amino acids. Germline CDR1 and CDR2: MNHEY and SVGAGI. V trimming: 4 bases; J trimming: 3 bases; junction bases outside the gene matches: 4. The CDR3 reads CASSSPTGGYEQYF. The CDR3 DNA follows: TGTGCCAGCAGTTCTCCGACAGGGGGCTACGAGCAGTACTTC.

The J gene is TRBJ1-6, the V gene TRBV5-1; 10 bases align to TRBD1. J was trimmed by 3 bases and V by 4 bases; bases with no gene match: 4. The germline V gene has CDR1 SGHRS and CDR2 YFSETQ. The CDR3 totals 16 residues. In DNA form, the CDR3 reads TGCGCCAGCAGCGTCGGACAGGGGGGCTATAATTCACCCCTCCACTTT. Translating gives CASSVGQGGYNSPLHF.

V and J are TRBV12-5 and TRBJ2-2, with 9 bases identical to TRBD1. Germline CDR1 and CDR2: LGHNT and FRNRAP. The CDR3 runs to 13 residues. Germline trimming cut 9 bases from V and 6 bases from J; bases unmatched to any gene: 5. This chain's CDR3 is CASRDRVPGELFF. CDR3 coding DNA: TGTGCTAGCCGGGACAGGGTCCCCGGGGAGCTGTTTTTT.

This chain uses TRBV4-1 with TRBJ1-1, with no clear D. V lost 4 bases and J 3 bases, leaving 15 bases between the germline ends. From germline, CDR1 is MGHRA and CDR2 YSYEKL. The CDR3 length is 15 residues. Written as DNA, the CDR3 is TGCGCCAGCAGCCGAGAGACACGGGGTGACACTGAAGCTTTCTTT. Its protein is CASSRETRGDTEAFF.

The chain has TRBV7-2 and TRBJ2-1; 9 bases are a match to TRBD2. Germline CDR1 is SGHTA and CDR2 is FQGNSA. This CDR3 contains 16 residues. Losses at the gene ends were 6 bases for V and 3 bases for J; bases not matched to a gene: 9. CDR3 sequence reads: CASRPRAGGFYNEQFF. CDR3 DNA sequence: TGTGCCAGCAGGCCACGCGCGGGGGGGTTCTACAATGAGCAGTTCTTC. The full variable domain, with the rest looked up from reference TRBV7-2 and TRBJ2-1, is GAGVSQSPSNKVTEKGKDVELRCDPISGHTALYWYRQSLGQGLEFLIYFQGNSAPDKSGLPSDRFSAERTGGSVSTLTIQRTQQEDSAVYLCASRPRAGGFYNEQFFGPGTRLTVL.

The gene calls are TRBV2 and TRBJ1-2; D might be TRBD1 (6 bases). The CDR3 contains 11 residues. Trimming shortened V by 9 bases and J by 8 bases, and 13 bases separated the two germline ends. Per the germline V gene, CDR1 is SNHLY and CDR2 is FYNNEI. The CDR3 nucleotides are TGTGCCAGTTCACAGGGTCGAGGCTACACCTTC. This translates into CASSQGRGYTF.

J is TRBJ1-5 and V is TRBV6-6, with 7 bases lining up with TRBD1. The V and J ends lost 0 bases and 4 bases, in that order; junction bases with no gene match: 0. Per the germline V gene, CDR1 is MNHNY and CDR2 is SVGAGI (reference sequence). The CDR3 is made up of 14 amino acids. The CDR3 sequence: CASSYSGQNQPQHF. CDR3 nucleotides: TGTGCCAGCAGTTACTCGGGACAGAATCAGCCCCAGCATTTT.

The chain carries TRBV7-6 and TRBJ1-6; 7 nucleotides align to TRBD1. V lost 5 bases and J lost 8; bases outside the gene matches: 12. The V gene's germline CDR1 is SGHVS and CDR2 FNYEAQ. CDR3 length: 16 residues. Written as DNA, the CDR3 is TGTGCCAGCAGCGACGGGACAGCTACCCTCGATTCACCCCTCCACTTT. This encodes CASSDGTATLDSPLHF.

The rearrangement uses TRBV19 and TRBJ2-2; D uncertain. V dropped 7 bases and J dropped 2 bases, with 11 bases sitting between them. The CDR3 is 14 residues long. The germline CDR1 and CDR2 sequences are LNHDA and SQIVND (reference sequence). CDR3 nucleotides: TGTGCCAGTATAAAAACACATAACACCGGGGAGCTGTTTTTT. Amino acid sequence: CASIKTHNTGELFF.

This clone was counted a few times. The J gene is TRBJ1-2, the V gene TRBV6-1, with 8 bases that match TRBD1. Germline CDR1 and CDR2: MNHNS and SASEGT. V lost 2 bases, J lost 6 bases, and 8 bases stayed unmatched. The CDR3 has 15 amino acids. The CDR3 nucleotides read TGTGCCAGCAGTGAAAGCAGGACAGGGTGGAATGGCTACACCTTC. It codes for CASSESRTGWNGYTF.

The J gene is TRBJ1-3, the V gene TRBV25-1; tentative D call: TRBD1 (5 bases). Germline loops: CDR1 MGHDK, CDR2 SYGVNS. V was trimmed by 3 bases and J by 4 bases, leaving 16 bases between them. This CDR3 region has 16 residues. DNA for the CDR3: TGTGCCAGCAGTGATCGTTTCGCCCAGGGCGGAAACACCATATATTTT. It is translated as CASSDRFAQGGNTIYF.

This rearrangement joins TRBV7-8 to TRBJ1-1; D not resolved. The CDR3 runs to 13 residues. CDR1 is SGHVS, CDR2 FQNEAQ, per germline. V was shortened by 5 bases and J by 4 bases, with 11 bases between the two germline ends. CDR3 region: CASSLQPGTEAFF. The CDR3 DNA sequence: TGTGCCAGCAGCCTACAACCGGGCACTGAAGCTTTCTTT.

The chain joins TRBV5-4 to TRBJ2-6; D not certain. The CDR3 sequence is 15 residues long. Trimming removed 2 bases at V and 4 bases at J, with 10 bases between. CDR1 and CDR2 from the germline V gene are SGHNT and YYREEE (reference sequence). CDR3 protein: CASSFPVTGANVLTF. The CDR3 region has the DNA TGTGCCAGCAGCTTTCCGGTAACCGGGGCCAACGTCCTGACTTTC.

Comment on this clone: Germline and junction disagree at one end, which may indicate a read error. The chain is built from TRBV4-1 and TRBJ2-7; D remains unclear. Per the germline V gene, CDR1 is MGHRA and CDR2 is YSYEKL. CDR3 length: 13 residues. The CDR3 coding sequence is TGTGCCAGCAGCCAGTCGGTCATGGACGAGCAGTACTTC. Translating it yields CASSQSVMDEQYF.

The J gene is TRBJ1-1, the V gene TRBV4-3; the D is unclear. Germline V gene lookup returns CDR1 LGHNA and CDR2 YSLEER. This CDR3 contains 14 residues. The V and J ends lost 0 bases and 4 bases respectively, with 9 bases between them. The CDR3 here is CASSQETWPTEAFF. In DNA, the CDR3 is TGCGCCAGCAGCCAAGAAACCTGGCCCACTGAAGCTTTCTTT.

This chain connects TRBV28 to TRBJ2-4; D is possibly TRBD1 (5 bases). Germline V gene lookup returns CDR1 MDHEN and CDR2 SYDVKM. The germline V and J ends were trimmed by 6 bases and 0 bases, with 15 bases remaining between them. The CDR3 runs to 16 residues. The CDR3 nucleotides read TGTGCCAGCAGATTAGCAGGGAATGTAGCCAAAAACATTCAGTACTTC. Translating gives CASRLAGNVAKNIQYF.

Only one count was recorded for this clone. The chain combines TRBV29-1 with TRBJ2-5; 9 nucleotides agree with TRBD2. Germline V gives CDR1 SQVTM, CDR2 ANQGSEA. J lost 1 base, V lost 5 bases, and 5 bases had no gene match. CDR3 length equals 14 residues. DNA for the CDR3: TGCAGCGTTCTTCCTAGCGGGGTCCAAGAGACCCAGTACTTC. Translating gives CSVLPSGVQETQYF.

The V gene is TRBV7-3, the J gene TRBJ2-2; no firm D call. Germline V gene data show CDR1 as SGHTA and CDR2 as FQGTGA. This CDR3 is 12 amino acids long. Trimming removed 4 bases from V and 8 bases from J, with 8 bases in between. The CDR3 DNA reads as TGTGCCAGCAGCTCAACAGAGGGGGAGCTGTTTTTT. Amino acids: CASSSTEGELFF.

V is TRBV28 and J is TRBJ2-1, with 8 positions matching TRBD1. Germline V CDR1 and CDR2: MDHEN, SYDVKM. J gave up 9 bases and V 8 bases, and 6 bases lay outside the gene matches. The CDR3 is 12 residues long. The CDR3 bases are TGTGCCAGCTACAGGGGGAGTCGTGAGCAGTTCTTC. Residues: CASYRGSREQFF.

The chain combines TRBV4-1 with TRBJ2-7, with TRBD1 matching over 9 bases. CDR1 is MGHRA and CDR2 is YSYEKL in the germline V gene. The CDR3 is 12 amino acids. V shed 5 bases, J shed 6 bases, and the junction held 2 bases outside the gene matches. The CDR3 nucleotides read TGCGCCAGCAGCATGACAGGGGGCGAGCAGTACTTC. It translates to CASSMTGGEQYF.

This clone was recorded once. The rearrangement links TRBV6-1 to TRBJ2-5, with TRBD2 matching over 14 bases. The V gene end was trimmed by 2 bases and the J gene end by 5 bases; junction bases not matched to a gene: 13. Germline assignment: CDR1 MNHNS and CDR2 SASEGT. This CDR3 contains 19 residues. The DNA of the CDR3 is TGTGCCAGCAGTGAAAGGCCCCCGACTAGCGGGGGGGCGGCTGAGACCCAGTACTTC. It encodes CASSERPPTSGGAAETQYF.

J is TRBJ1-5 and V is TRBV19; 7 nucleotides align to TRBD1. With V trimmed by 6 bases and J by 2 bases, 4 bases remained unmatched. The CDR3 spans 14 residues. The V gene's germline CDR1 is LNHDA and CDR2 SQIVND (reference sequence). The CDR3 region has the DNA TGTGCCAGTAGATACAGGGGTGGCAATCAGCCCCAGCATTTT. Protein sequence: CASRYRGGNQPQHF.

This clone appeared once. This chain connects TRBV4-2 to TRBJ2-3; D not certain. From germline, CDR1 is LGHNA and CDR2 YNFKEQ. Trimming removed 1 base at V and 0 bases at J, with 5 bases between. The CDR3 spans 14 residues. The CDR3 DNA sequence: TGTGCCAGCAGCCAAGGACTCAGCACAGATACGCAGTATTTT. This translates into CASSQGLSTDTQYF.

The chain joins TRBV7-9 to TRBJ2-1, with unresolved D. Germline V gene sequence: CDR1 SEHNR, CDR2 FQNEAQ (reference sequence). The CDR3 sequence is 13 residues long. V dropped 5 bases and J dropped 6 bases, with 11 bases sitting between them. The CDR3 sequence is CASSPNSRNEQFF. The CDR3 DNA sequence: TGTGCCAGCAGCCCCAACAGTCGCAATGAGCAGTTCTTC. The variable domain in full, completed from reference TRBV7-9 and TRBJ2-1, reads DTGVSQNPRHKITKRGQNVTFRCDPISEHNRLYWYRQTLGQGPEFLTYFQNEAQLEKSRLLSDRFSAERPKGSFSTLEIQRTEQGDSAMYLCASSPNSRNEQFFGPGTRLTVL.

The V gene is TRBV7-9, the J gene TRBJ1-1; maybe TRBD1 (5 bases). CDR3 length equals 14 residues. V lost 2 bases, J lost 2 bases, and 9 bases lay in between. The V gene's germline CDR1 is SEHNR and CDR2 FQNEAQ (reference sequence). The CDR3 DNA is TGTGCCAGCAGCTTAAGGGGCAAAAACACTGAAGCTTTCTTT. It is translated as CASSLRGKNTEAFF.

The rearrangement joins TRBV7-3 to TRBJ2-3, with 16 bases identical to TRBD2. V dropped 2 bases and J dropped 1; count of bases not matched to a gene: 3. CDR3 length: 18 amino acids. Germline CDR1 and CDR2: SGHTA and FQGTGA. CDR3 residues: CASSLEGTSGGGTDTQYF. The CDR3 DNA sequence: TGTGCCAGCAGCTTAGAGGGGACTAGCGGGGGGGGCACAGATACGCAGTATTTT.

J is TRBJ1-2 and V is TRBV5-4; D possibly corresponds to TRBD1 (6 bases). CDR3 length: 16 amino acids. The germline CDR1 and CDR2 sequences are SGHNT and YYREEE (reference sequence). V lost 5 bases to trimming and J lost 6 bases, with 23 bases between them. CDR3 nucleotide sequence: TGTGCCAGCAGGACTGACAAAAGGGAGGGGGTTGATGGCTACACCTTC. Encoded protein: CASRTDKREGVDGYTF.

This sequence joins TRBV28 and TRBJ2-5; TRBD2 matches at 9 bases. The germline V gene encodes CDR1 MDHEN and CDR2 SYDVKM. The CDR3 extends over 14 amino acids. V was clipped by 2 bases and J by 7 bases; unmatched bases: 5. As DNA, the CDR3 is TGTGCCAGCAGTTTAAGAGCAGCGGGGGGGACCCAGTACTTC. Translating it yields CASSLRAAGGTQYF.

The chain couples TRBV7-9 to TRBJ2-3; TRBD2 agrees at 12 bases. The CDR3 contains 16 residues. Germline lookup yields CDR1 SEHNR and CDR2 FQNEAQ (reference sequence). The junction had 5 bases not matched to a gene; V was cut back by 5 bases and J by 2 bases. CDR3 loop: CASSTGLAGITDTQYF. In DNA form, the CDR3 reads TGTGCCAGCAGCACGGGACTAGCGGGCATCACAGATACGCAGTATTTT.